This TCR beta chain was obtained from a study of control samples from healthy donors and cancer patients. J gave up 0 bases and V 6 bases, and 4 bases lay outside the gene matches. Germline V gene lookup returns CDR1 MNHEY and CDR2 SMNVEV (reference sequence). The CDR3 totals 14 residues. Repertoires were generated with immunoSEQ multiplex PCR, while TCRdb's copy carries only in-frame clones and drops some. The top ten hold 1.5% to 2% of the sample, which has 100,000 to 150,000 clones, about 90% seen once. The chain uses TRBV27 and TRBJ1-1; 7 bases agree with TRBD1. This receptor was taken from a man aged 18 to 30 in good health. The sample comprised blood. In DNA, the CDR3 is TGTGCCAGCAGCGGACAGGCCCTGAACACTGAAGCTTTCTTT. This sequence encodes CASSGQALNTEAFF.